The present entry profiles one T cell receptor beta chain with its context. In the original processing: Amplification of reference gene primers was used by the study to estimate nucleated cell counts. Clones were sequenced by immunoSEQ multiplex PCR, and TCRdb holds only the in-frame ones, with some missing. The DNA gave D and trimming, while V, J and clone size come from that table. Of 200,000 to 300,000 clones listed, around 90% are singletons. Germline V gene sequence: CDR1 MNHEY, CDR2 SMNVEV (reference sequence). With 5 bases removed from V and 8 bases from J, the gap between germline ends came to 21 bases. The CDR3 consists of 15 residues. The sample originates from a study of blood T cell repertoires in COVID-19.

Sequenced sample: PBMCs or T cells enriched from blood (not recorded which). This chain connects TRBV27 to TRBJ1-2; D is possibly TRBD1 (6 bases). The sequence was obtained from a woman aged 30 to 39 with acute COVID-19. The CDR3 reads CASSVGQLSFLGYTF. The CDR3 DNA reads TGTGCCAGCAGTGTAGGACAGTTATCCTTTCTAGGCTACACCTTC.